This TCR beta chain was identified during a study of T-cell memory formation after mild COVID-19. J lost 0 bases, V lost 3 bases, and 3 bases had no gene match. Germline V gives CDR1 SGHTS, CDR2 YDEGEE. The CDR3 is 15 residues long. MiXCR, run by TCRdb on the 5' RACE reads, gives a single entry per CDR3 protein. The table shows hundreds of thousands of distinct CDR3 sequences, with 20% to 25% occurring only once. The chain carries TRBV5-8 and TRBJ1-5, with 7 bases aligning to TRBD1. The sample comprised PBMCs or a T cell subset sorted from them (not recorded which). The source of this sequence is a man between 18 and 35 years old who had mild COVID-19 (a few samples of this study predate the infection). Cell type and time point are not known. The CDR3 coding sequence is TGTGCCAGCAGCTCGGGGGACAGTAGCAATCAGCCCCAGCATTTT. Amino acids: CASSSGDSSNQPQHF.